One sample yielded the 21 T cell receptor beta chains listed below, sequenced in a study of CD8+ T cells in alopecia areata. The sequencing template was cDNA reverse transcribed from extracted RNA. TCRdb's copy holds only in-frame clones and misses some; the assay was immunoSEQ multiplex PCR. Here the sample spans some 150,000 clones, roughly 86% being singletons. Treatment reported: oral pan-JAK inhibitor, 5-10 mg twice daily. The material sequenced was CD8+ T cells sorted from blood, taken at week 4, from a patient treated with tofacitinib. All receptors come from a human donor with alopecia areata.

This clone was counted only a few times. This chain connects TRBV5-1 to TRBJ2-7, with D possibly matching TRBD2 (5 bases). V lost 4 bases and J lost 5, with 16 bases in between. Germline V lookup: CDR1 SGHRS, CDR2 YFSETQ. The CDR3 runs 14 residues. CDR3 amino acids: CASSLPSGKDEQYF. Written as DNA, the CDR3 is TGCGCCAGCAGCCTCCCGTCGGGGAAGGACGAGCAGTACTTC.

V gene TRBV10-3 combines with J gene TRBJ2-3, with 9 bases matching TRBD1. Germline assignment: CDR1 ENHRY and CDR2 SYGVKD. V trimming: 10 bases; J trimming: 6 bases; junction bases outside the gene matches: 5. The CDR3 loop spans 12 amino acids. CDR3 bases: TGTGCCACCTGGACAGGGGATGATACGCAGTATTTT. Its translation: CATWTGDDTQYF.

The chain carries TRBV18 and TRBJ2-7; maybe TRBD1 (6 bases). Germline V gene sequence: CDR1 KGHSH, CDR2 LQKENI. Between the trimmed V and J ends, which lost 1 base and 3 bases, there was a span of 10 bases. There are 14 residues in the CDR3. In DNA, the CDR3 is TGTGCCAGCTCACCACGTAACAGGGACTACGAGCAGTACTTC. Encoded protein: CASSPRNRDYEQYF.

V gene TRBV30 combines with J gene TRBJ1-5; D is perhaps TRBD1 (5 bases). The CDR3 sequence is 15 residues long. V was cut by 2 bases and J by 4 bases, with 15 bases left in between. Germline CDR1 is GTSNPN and CDR2 is SVGIG (reference sequence). The CDR3 DNA reads as TGTGCCTGGAGTAATCCCCTTGGGGGGAATCAGCCCCAGCATTTT. It encodes CAWSNPLGGNQPQHF.

The V gene is TRBV4-1, the J gene TRBJ2-1, with 12 nucleotides matching TRBD2. With V trimmed by 5 bases and J by 0 bases, 5 bases remained unmatched. The CDR3 is made up of 17 amino acids. CDR1 and CDR2 (germline): MGHRA, YSYEKL. The CDR3 coding sequence is TGCGCCAGCAGCTCACGGACTAGCGGGGTCTCCTACAATGAGCAGTTCTTC. Translation: CASSSRTSGVSYNEQFF.

The chain recombines TRBV5-4 with TRBJ1-2; 7 bases line up with TRBD1. V shed 4 bases and J 1 base; nucleotides not matched to a gene: 10. Germline V gene lookup returns CDR1 SGHNT and CDR2 YYREEE (reference sequence). The length of the CDR3 is 16 residues. The CDR3 reads CASSDGQASLNYGYTF. The DNA of the CDR3 is TGTGCCAGCAGCGATGGACAGGCATCACTTAACTATGGCTACACCTTC.

The CDR3 loop is CASSYPDRANYGYTF. The CDR3 DNA reads TGTGCCAGCAGTTATCCCGACAGGGCGAACTATGGCTACACCTTC. The chain recombines TRBV2 with TRBJ1-2; TRBD1 matches at 7 bases. Trimming removed 5 bases from V and 2 bases from J; junction bases left unmatched: 8. The CDR3 is 15 residues long. In germline, CDR1 is SNHLY, CDR2 FYNNEI.

This rearrangement joins TRBV30 to TRBJ2-1; 7 positions agree with TRBD2. The germline V gene has CDR1 GTSNPN and CDR2 SVGIG (reference sequence). This CDR3 spans 13 amino acids. V shed 7 bases, J shed 2 bases, and the junction held 5 bases outside the gene matches. The CDR3 coding sequence is TGTGCCTCCCTAGCGGCTACCTACAATGAGCAGTTCTTC. Amino acids: CASLAATYNEQFF.

The chain couples TRBV6-1 to TRBJ1-2; unclear D gene. Germline loops: CDR1 MNHNS, CDR2 SASEGT. CDR3 length equals 14 residues. The germline V and J ends were trimmed by 3 bases and 3 bases, with 11 bases remaining between them. This CDR3 is CASSENRMHYGYTF. The CDR3 DNA is TGTGCCAGCAGTGAGAACAGAATGCACTATGGCTACACCTTC.

The chain carries TRBV27 and TRBJ2-1; 13 nucleotides match TRBD2. The CDR3 is 18 amino acids. Germline loops: CDR1 MNHEY, CDR2 SMNVEV (reference sequence). The V gene end was trimmed by 7 bases and the J gene end by 7 bases; junction bases not matched to a gene: 16. CDR3 protein: CASIRAGRLAGGLNEQFF. In DNA form, the CDR3 reads TGTGCCAGCATCCGAGCCGGCCGACTAGCGGGGGGTCTTAATGAGCAGTTCTTC.

This chain uses TRBV6-5 with TRBJ1-1; D gene unclear. Germline V gene sequence: CDR1 MNHEY, CDR2 SVGAGI. The V and J ends lost 0 bases and 3 bases respectively, with 11 bases between them. This CDR3 has 15 residues. This CDR3 is CASSYSTYGYTEAFF. In nucleotides, the CDR3 is TGTGCCAGCAGTTACTCGACGTACGGCTACACTGAAGCTTTCTTT.

Turning to this clone: Other nucleotide sequences from this sample produce the same CDR3. The rearrangement links TRBV11-2 to TRBJ2-7; 9 bases map to TRBD2. With V trimmed by 1 base and J by 0 bases, 4 bases remained unmatched. Germline assignment: CDR1 SGHAT and CDR2 FQNNGV. The CDR3 has 16 residues. This CDR3 is CASSLVTSGPSYEQYF. The CDR3 DNA follows: TGTGCCAGCAGCTTAGTTACTAGCGGGCCCTCCTACGAGCAGTACTTC.

The chain couples TRBV2 to TRBJ2-7; tentatively, D is TRBD2 (6 bases). Trimming shortened V by 7 bases and J by 0 bases, and 13 bases separated the two germline ends. There are 14 residues in the CDR3. Looked up from germline, CDR1 is SNHLY and CDR2 is FYNNEI. In DNA, the CDR3 is TGTGCCAGCACCTTAGCGGACTTCTCCTACGAGCAGTACTTC. As protein: CASTLADFSYEQYF.

The J gene is TRBJ2-2, the V gene TRBV7-9; D remains unclear. Germline CDR1 reads SEHNR; CDR2 reads FQNEAQ (reference sequence). Trimming stripped 9 bases from V and 0 bases from J, with 17 bases between. The CDR3 runs to 16 residues. CDR3 region: CASSTAPQANTGELFF. CDR3 DNA: TGTGCCAGTTCTACCGCCCCCCAAGCGAACACCGGGGAGCTGTTTTTT.

The chain links TRBV6-1 to TRBJ2-7; possibly TRBD2 for D (5 bases). Per germline, CDR1 MNHNS and CDR2 SASEGT. The length of the CDR3 is 15 residues. V was pared by 0 bases and J by 0 bases, with 9 bases between. The CDR3: CASSEATGNSYEQYF. The DNA for the CDR3 is TGTGCCAGCAGTGAAGCCACGGGGAACTCCTACGAGCAGTACTTC.

This rearrangement joins TRBV29-1 to TRBJ1-5; D is perhaps TRBD1 (5 bases). This CDR3 contains 12 residues. Germline CDR1 and CDR2: SQVTM and ANQGSEA. Trimming removed 4 bases at V and 4 bases at J, with 8 bases between. The CDR3 reads CSVVEGNQPQHF. Here the CDR3 DNA reads TGCAGCGTTGTAGAGGGGAATCAGCCCCAGCATTTT.

As to this clone: In the same sample, other DNA sequences code for this CDR3. The chain joins TRBV27 to TRBJ2-2, with D uncertain. Between the trimmed V and J ends, which lost 0 bases and 2 bases, there was a span of 1 base. Germline-derived CDR1 and CDR2 are MNHEY and SMNVEV (reference sequence). The CDR3 is 13 residues long. CDR3 sequence reads: CASSLSNTGELFF. The CDR3 DNA reads as TGTGCCAGCAGTTTATCTAACACCGGGGAGCTGTTTTTT.

The V call is TRBV7-6, the J call TRBJ1-2; 9 bases map to TRBD1. Germline V CDR1 and CDR2: SGHVS, FNYEAQ. The CDR3 consists of 14 residues. Trimming at V came to 4 bases and at J to 7 bases, leaving 7 bases not matched to a gene. The CDR3 DNA reads as TGTGCCAGCAGCTCACCACAGGGGGCGGGTGGCTACACCTTC. Translated: CASSSPQGAGGYTF.

The rearrangement joins TRBV5-6 to TRBJ1-1; D is unresolved. The V gene lost 5 bases and the J gene lost 8 bases, with 13 bases spanning the gap. The CDR3 loop spans 12 amino acids. In germline, CDR1 is SGHDT, CDR2 YYEEEE. CDR3 coding DNA: TGTGCCAGCAGAGGCTCCGAAGAAGAAGCTTTCTTT. It encodes CASRGSEEEAFF.

The J gene is TRBJ1-5, the V gene TRBV29-1; 10 positions agree with TRBD1. Germline assignment: CDR1 SQVTM and CDR2 ANQGSEA. The CDR3 has 13 amino acids. V was clipped by 7 bases and J by 7 bases; unmatched bases: 7. Written as DNA, the CDR3 is TGCAGCGCCAAGACAGGGGGCCGGCAGCCCCAGCATTTT. This gives the protein CSAKTGGRQPQHF.

The chain links TRBV27 to TRBJ2-2, with a weak D call TRBD1 (5 bases). CDR1 and CDR2 (germline): MNHEY, SMNVEV (reference sequence). V gave up 7 bases and J gave up 4 bases, with 16 bases separating them. The CDR3 runs to 15 residues. The CDR3 loop is CASTRKGYLTGELFF. CDR3 in DNA: TGTGCCAGCACCAGAAAGGGGTACCTCACCGGGGAGCTGTTTTTT.